This T cell receptor (beta chain) was sequenced for a study of siplizumab effects on memory and regulatory T cells. The table came from immunoSEQ multiplex PCR; TCRdb's copy has only in-frame clones and leaves some out. The data contain about 70,000 clones, 75% to 90% of them seen just once; the ten biggest clones take up around 1.8%. This CDR3 spans 16 amino acids. The junction had 7 bases not matched to a gene; V was cut back by 0 bases and J by 10 bases. Germline V gene lookup returns CDR1 SEHNR and CDR2 FQNEAQ (reference sequence). The specimen was Tregs sorted from blood. The receptor was isolated from a human donor in good health. This chain joins TRBV7-9 and TRBJ2-1; 12 nucleotides align to TRBD2. The CDR3: CASSLATTSGRTEQFF. The CDR3 DNA is TGTGCCAGCAGCTTAGCGACGACTAGCGGGAGAACCGAGCAGTTCTTC.